Below are 7 T cell receptor beta chains sequenced from a single sample in a study of molecular identifiers for immune sequencing clone quantification. TCRdb analysed the PCR reads with MiXCR anew, one entry per CDR3 protein. The data hold about 510,000 distinct CDR3 sequences, with about 21% observed a single time. Sequenced material: naive CD8+ T cells from blood, with Jurkat cell RNA spiked in. Subset indicated: FACS-sorted CD8+CD4-CCR7+CD45RA+ naive T cells. All receptors derive from a human donor in good health. Some libraries in this study had Jurkat cell RNA spiked in.

A word on this clonotype: A single base separates this from a much larger clone, so it may be a read error. This sequence joins TRBV5-1 and TRBJ1-3; no clear D. The CDR3 has 13 amino acids. The germline gives CDR1 SGHRS, CDR2 YFSETQ. Trimming removed 6 bases at V and 6 bases at J, with 13 bases between. CDR3 amino acids: CASNSEGANTIYF. The DNA of the CDR3 is TGCGCCAGCAATTCGGAGGGAGCAAACACCATATATTTT.

This clonotype was recorded a few times. This chain joins TRBV7-6 and TRBJ2-5; 9 nucleotides line up with TRBD2. The germline CDR1 and CDR2 sequences are SGHVS and FNYEAQ. The CDR3 length is 18 residues. V dropped 5 bases and J dropped 2; count of bases not matched to a gene: 15. This chain's CDR3 is CASSITVVVAGAQETQYF. CDR3 sequence (DNA): TGTGCCAGCAGCATAACAGTGGTGGTAGCGGGAGCACAAGAGACCCAGTACTTC.

About this clonotype itself: A much larger clone lies a single base off, so this may be a read error. V is TRBV6-6 and J is TRBJ1-1, with D possibly matching TRBD1 (5 bases). Looked up from germline, CDR1 is MNHNY and CDR2 is SVGAGI (reference sequence). The length of the CDR3 is 12 residues. V was cut by 11 bases and J by 0 bases, with 10 bases left in between. CDR3 sequence: CAGWGVNTEAFF. CDR3 nucleotide sequence: TGTGCCGGTTGGGGCGTGAACACTGAAGCTTTCTTT.

This clonotype was found once. Just one base apart from a much larger clone, this may be a read error. The genes are TRBV28 and TRBJ1-4; TRBD1 matches 7 bases. The CDR3 length is 13 residues. After removal of 4 bases from V and 10 bases from J, the junction contained 6 bases not matched to a gene. Looked up from germline, CDR1 is MDHEN and CDR2 is SYDVKM. CDR3 loop: CASSSTGRPKLFF. The CDR3, as DNA: TGTGCCAGCAGTTCGACAGGGAGGCCAAAACTGTTTTTT.

Turning to this clonotype: A much larger clone sits a single nucleotide away, making a read error possible. Likely a read error: the CDR3 ends without its conserved phenylalanine or tryptophan. The chain uses TRBV7-9 and TRBJ2-4; 8 bases are shared with TRBD2. CDR1 and CDR2 from the germline V gene are SEHNR and FQNEAQ (reference sequence). V lost 3 bases to trimming and J lost 12 bases; unmatched junction nucleotides: 1. CDR3 length: 11 amino acids. The CDR3 nucleotides read TGTGCCAGCAGCTTGAGCGGGGGTCAGTACTCC. Translating it yields CASSLSGGQYS.

Comment on this clonotype: This may be a read error: a much more frequent sequence differs by one nucleotide. The V gene is TRBV5-1, the J gene TRBJ1-2, with D perhaps matching TRBD1 (6 bases). CDR3 length: 18 residues. The germline gives CDR1 SGHRS, CDR2 YFSETQ. CDR3 sequence (DNA): TGCGCCAGCAGCTTGGTTTTTTACAGGGACATGTTTAACCATGGCTACACCTTC. Its protein is CASSLVFYRDMFNHGYTF.

This chain uses TRBV7-9 with TRBJ2-1, with D unclear. V was cut by 2 bases and J by 4 bases, with 9 bases left in between. The germline V gene encodes CDR1 SEHNR and CDR2 FQNEAQ (reference sequence). This CDR3 contains 14 residues. CDR3 sequence: CASSLLQVYNEQFF. The CDR3 DNA reads TGTGCCAGCAGCTTACTCCAGGTATACAATGAGCAGTTCTTC. Using reference TRBV7-9 and TRBJ2-1 for the parts outside the CDR3, the full variable domain is DTGVSQNPRHKITKRGQNVTFRCDPISEHNRLYWYRQTLGQGPEFLTYFQNEAQLEKSRLLSDRFSAERPKGSFSTLEIQRTEQGDSAMYLCASSLLQVYNEQFFGPGTRLTVL.